The clone carrying this T cell receptor beta chain was counted once. Its antigen remains unknown. These data come from a study of a mutant IDH1 vaccine in newly diagnosed glioma. Across the study: Averaging around 42 years of age, treated patients were about 60% male and approximately 40% female. Most had both radiotherapy and temozolomide beforehand; others had only one.

General study results and limits: More than 80% of patients showed vaccine-induced immune responses across multiple MHC alleles.

As for time point: baseline, week 1 (first vaccination visit). Regarding treatment: pre-vaccination baseline after standard-of-care therapy. Donors had new WHO grade 3 or 4 IDH1-mutant, ATRX-lost astrocytomas. V lost 2 bases and J lost 0, with 9 bases in between. Germline V gives CDR1 SGHDT, CDR2 YYEEEE. The CDR3 is 15 amino acids. The protocol was immunoSEQ multiplex PCR, while the TCRdb copy is restricted to in-frame clones and leaves out a portion. The sample records around 88,000 clones, roughly 78% being singletons. The V gene is TRBV5-6, the J gene TRBJ1-3, with a tentative D call TRBD1 (6 bases). This clonotype originated in a man aged 35 to 55 with glioma. Here the sequenced sample was PBMCs, taken from a glioma patient treated with radiotherapy, temozolomide or both. The CDR3 is CASSLGGSSGNTIYF. In DNA, the CDR3 is TGTGCCAGCAGCTTAGGGGGAAGCTCTGGAAACACCATATATTTT. Based on the CDR3 plus reference TRBV5-6 and TRBJ1-3, the full variable domain is DAGVTQSPTHLIKTRGQQVTLRCSPKSGHDTVSWYQQALGQGPQFIFQYYEEEERQRGNFPDRFSGHQFPNYSSELNVNALLLGDSALYLCASSLGGSSGNTIYFGEGSWLTVV.